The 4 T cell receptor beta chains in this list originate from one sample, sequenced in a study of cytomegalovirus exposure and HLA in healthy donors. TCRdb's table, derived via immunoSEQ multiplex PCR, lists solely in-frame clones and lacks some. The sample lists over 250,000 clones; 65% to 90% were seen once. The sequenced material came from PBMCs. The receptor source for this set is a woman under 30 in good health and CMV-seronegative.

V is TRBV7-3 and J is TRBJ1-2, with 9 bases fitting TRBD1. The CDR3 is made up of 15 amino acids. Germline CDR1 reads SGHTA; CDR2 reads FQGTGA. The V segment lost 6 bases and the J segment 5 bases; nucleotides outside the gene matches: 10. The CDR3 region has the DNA TGTGCCAGCAGACCCGGGACAGGGTTTGGGTATGGCTACACCTTC. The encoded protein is CASRPGTGFGYGYTF.

Here the CDR3 reads CASSPLGTGELFF. DNA of the CDR3: TGTGCCAGCAGCCCCCTCGGGACCGGGGAGCTGTTTTTT. The chain has TRBV5-4 and TRBJ2-2; D unresolved. Trimming stripped 4 bases from V and 5 bases from J, with 9 bases between. CDR1 is SGHNT and CDR2 is YYREEE in the germline V gene (reference sequence). The CDR3 covers 13 residues.

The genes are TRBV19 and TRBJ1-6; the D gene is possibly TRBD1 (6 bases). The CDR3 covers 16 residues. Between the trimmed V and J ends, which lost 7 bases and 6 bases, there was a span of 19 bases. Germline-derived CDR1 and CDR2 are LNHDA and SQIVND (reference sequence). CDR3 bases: TGTGCCAGTACCCTAACAGGGTGGACCGGTAATTCACCCCTCCACTTT. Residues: CASTLTGWTGNSPLHF.

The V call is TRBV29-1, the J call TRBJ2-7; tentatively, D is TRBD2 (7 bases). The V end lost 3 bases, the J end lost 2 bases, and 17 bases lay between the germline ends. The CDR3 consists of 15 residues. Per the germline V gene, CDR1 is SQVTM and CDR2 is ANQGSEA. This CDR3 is CSVEQGRGVPYEQYF. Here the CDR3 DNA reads TGCAGCGTTGAGCAGGGGAGGGGGGTTCCCTACGAGCAGTACTTC.